This TCR beta chain was sequenced for a study of regulatory T cells in long-lasting Graves disease. Turning to the study itself: Less than 3 months of antithyroid drugs had been taken by newly diagnosed Graves' patients.

Whole-study findings and limits: Gene preferences differed: TRBV28, TRBJ1-2, TRBJ2-5 in persistent cases.

Time point: newly diagnosed GD, antithyroid drugs for less than 3 months. Generation of the TCR library employed RNA extracted from PBMCs. EDTA tubes were used for drawing around 9.7 milliliters of peripheral blood. Germline V gives CDR1 SGHAT, CDR2 FQNNGV. Trimming stripped 0 bases from V and 3 bases from J, with 12 bases between. The CDR3 is 15 amino acids. Concerning this clonotype itself: Its antigen remains unknown.

Building of the TCR beta libraries involved iRepertoire HTBI primers and Arm-PCR of CDR3 regions. TCRdb re-derived calls from the multiplex PCR reads in MiXCR, one entry per CDR3 protein. The table shows fewer than 350,000 distinct CDR3 sequences, with under 20% occurring only once. The clonotype originates from a female donor with Graves disease. The chain carries TRBV11-2 and TRBJ2-7, with a possible D match to TRBD2 (5 bases). The specimen was peripheral blood mononuclear cells (PBMCs), collected at new diagnosis, from a patient treated with antithyroid drugs. CDR3 amino acids: CASSLDPGTYYEQYF. The CDR3 bases are TGTGCCAGCAGCTTAGATCCGGGAACTTACTACGAGCAGTACTTC.